This record looks at one T cell receptor beta chain sequence and its context. The data were produced by immunoSEQ multiplex PCR, yet TCRdb's version contains in-frame clones alone and is incomplete. The sample comprises 150,000 or so clones, about 77% of which are singletons, and roughly 9% rests with the top ten. The CDR3 extends over 13 amino acids. Trimming removed 4 bases at V and 5 bases at J, with 12 bases between. CDR1 is SGHRS, CDR2 YFSETQ, per germline. This entry belongs to a study of blood T cell repertoires in COVID-19. About the research overall: The United States, Italy and Spain provided the acute and convalescent COVID-19 samples.

The sequence was obtained from a woman aged 45-60 years with active or convalescent COVID-19. Sequencing used peripheral blood. The chain has TRBV5-1 and TRBJ2-5, with a tentative D call TRBD1 (5 bases). In nucleotides, the CDR3 is TGCGCCAGCAGCATGCAGGGTAGGGAGACCCAGTACTTC. It is translated as CASSMQGRETQYF.